Below, 15 T cell receptor beta chains from the same sample are listed, as sequenced in a study of cytomegalovirus exposure and HLA in healthy donors. PCR involved 60 Vbeta and 13 Jbeta primers. Produced via immunoSEQ multiplex PCR; TCRdb's table is partial and in-frame only. The top ten clones hold 5.4% of a sample with tens of thousands of clones, under 85% of them seen once. Sequences were obtained from PBMCs. Receptor source: a man in his fifties or sixties in good health and CMV-seronegative.

The J gene is TRBJ2-1, the V gene TRBV9; tentative D call: TRBD1 (6 bases). CDR1 is SGDLS, CDR2 YYNGEE, per germline. The CDR3 has 16 residues. V dropped 0 bases and J dropped 5 bases, with 15 bases sitting between them. CDR3 in amino acids: CASSVEGKGVDNEQFF. Written as DNA, the CDR3 is TGTGCCAGCAGCGTAGAGGGCAAGGGGGTGGACAATGAGCAGTTCTTC.

The V call is TRBV19, the J call TRBJ1-5, with unresolved D. Germline assignment: CDR1 LNHDA and CDR2 SQIVND (reference sequence). Trimming shortened V by 3 bases and J by 2 bases, and 8 bases separated the two germline ends. CDR3 length: 14 amino acids. For the CDR3, the DNA is TGTGCCAGTAGTATTATGAGGGGCAATCAGCCCCAGCATTTT. It codes for CASSIMRGNQPQHF.

The chain couples TRBV19 to TRBJ1-5; 8 nucleotides agree with TRBD1. The CDR3 contains 18 residues. The trim removed 5 bases at V and 2 bases at J, leaving 14 bases unmatched. Germline CDR1 and CDR2: LNHDA and SQIVND (reference sequence). The CDR3 spells CASSVRRTGSAGNQPQHF. As DNA, the CDR3 is TGTGCCAGTAGTGTCCGCAGGACAGGGTCAGCGGGCAATCAGCCCCAGCATTTT.

The CDR3 sequence: CASRAQGASYEQYF. DNA of the CDR3: TGTGCCAGCAGGGCACAGGGGGCCTCCTACGAGCAGTACTTC. The J gene is TRBJ2-5, the V gene TRBV2, with TRBD1 matching 9 bases. The J call may be wrong; the DNA end is better matched by TRBJ2-7. The V gene's germline CDR1 is SNHLY and CDR2 FYNNEI. The CDR3 totals 14 residues.

The chain is built from TRBV5-4 and TRBJ1-6; TRBD1 matches at 7 bases. Germline-derived CDR1 and CDR2 are SGHNT and YYREEE (reference sequence). Trimming removed 4 bases from V and 7 bases from J; junction bases left unmatched: 8. This CDR3 region has 15 residues. The CDR3: CASSPGDRFNSPLHF. The CDR3 DNA sequence: TGTGCCAGCAGCCCCGGGGACAGATTCAATTCACCCCTCCACTTT.

This clone has just one count. The V gene is TRBV18, the J gene TRBJ2-5; 7 bases line up with TRBD2. CDR1 and CDR2 (germline): KGHSH, LQKENI. The CDR3 consists of 17 residues. J gave up 0 bases and V 4 bases, and 11 bases lay outside the gene matches. CDR3 DNA sequence: TGTGCCAGCTCACGCGACTTGCGGGGGACGTACCAAGAGACCCAGTACTTC. It is translated as CASSRDLRGTYQETQYF.

For the CDR3, the DNA is TGTGCCAGCAGGGAGGGTCCTGGAAACACCATATATTTT. This codes for CASREGPGNTIYF. The chain recombines TRBV2 with TRBJ1-3; D is ambiguous. This CDR3 comprises 13 residues. The V end lost 6 bases, the J end lost 2 bases, and 8 bases lay between the germline ends. Germline lookup yields CDR1 SNHLY and CDR2 FYNNEI.

The genes are TRBV28 and TRBJ2-7; tentative D call: TRBD2 (7 bases). The germline CDR1 and CDR2 sequences are MDHEN and SYDVKM. Deletions cut 6 bases from V and 2 bases from J, with 14 bases between. The CDR3 is made up of 14 amino acids. DNA of the CDR3: TGTGCCAGCAGAATGGGGGGGCCGCCCTACGAGCAGTACTTC. Translated, it gives CASRMGGPPYEQYF.

The genes are TRBV30 and TRBJ1-2, with TRBD1 matching 7 bases. Germline V gene data show CDR1 as GTSNPN and CDR2 as SVGIG (reference sequence). V trimming: 2 bases; J trimming: 4 bases; junction bases outside the gene matches: 7. This CDR3 has 14 residues. The CDR3 nucleotides are TGTGCCTGGAGTTACGGACAGGTCAGCTATGGCTACACCTTC. This codes for CAWSYGQVSYGYTF.

This clone appeared once. The CDR3 coding sequence is TGTGCCTGGAGCCAGGGACAGGGGAGGGACGAGCAGTACTTC. Amino acids: CAWSQGQGRDEQYF. The chain carries TRBV30 and TRBJ2-7, with TRBD1 matching 10 bases. V shed 3 bases and J 5 bases; nucleotides not matched to a gene: 7. The CDR3 length is 14 residues. Germline V lookup: CDR1 GTSNPN, CDR2 SVGIG (reference sequence).

The V gene is TRBV19, the J gene TRBJ2-7; D is perhaps TRBD1 (6 bases). V was cut by 0 bases and J by 1 base, with 10 bases left in between. Germline CDR1 and CDR2: LNHDA and SQIVND (reference sequence). The CDR3 has 15 residues. The CDR3 DNA reads as TGTGCCAGTAGTATAGATTCCAGGGGTTCCTACGAGCAGTACTTC. Translated: CASSIDSRGSYEQYF.

This clone is classed as medium-sized. V gene TRBV10-3 combines with J gene TRBJ1-4, with D possibly TRBD1 on 6 matching bases. There are 14 residues in the CDR3. V was trimmed by 5 bases and J by 7 bases, leaving 14 bases between them. CDR1 and CDR2 (germline): ENHRY, SYGVKD. This CDR3 is CAISQQGHREKLFF. The CDR3 DNA sequence: TGTGCCATCAGTCAACAGGGTCATCGTGAAAAACTGTTTTTT.

The rearrangement uses TRBV7-8 and TRBJ1-5, with unresolved D. Per the germline V gene, CDR1 is SGHVS and CDR2 is FQNEAQ. This CDR3 spans 12 amino acids. Trimming stripped 1 base from V and 7 bases from J, with 5 bases between. The CDR3 region has the DNA TGTGCCAGCAGCTTAGATCGGCAGCCCCAGCATTTT. Amino acids: CASSLDRQPQHF.

The chain uses TRBV29-1 and TRBJ1-3; 7 nucleotides align to TRBD1. Germline CDR1 and CDR2: SQVTM and ANQGSEA. The CDR3 runs 14 residues. The trim removed 5 bases at V and 9 bases at J, leaving 13 bases unmatched. This CDR3 is CSVFLPDRPGTIYF. Written as DNA, the CDR3 is TGCAGCGTTTTCCTCCCGGACAGGCCAGGCACCATATATTTT.

This clone was detected once. The chain is built from TRBV28 and TRBJ1-2; D is ambiguous. Trimming shortened V by 3 bases and J by 11 bases, and 13 bases separated the two germline ends. CDR1 and CDR2 from the germline V gene are MDHEN and SYDVKM. CDR3 length equals 12 residues. CDR3 amino acids: CASSFRQAFYTF. The CDR3 DNA is TGTGCCAGCAGTTTCCGCCAGGCCTTTTACACCTTC.